One TCR beta chain is described in this entry. This CDR3 has 11 amino acids. Germline V gene sequence: CDR1 DFQATT, CDR2 SNEGSKA (reference sequence). V was clipped by 6 bases and J by 0 bases, with 5 bases between them. The entry originates in a study of blood T cell repertoires in COVID-19. Across the whole study: T cells, B-cell-depleted T cells, or PBMCs supplied cDNA or gDNA.

The authors' processing: Researchers report that nucleated cell counts were estimated from reference gene primer amplification. Libraries were prepared by immunoSEQ multiplex PCR; TCRdb keeps only in-frame clonotypes and omits some of them. V, J and clone size derive from that table, while D and trimming were established from the DNA sequence. The data hold 250,000 or so clones, with approximately 83% observed a single time. All enrollees were about 18 to 89 years old and from 25 or so US areas. For recovered donors of Cohort 3, there were two negative PCRs, clearance, or symptom resolution. The source material was PBMCs or T cells enriched from blood (not recorded which). This TCR was sampled from a woman in her fifties or sixties who had recovered from COVID-19. The gene calls are TRBV20-1 and TRBJ1-2; D uncertain. CDR3 coding DNA: TGCAGTGCCGGGGCTAACTATGGCTACACCTTC. It is translated as CSAGANYGYTF.